This record concerns one T cell receptor beta chain sequence. It has no known antigen specificity. Mismatch with germline at one junction end may stem from a read error. Moderately to severely active disease, a Clinical Activity Score of at least 3, a NOSPECS grade of at least 4, and a duration under 3 months were present in ophthalmopathy patients. Exclusion was applied to patients with uncontrolled infections, other autoimmune diseases, pregnancy or lactation. Diagnoses relied on clinical symptoms, serum thyroxine and TRAb, thyroid ultrasound and orbital computed tomography. PBMCs were isolated from 7.5 to 10 ml of fresh peripheral blood by Ficoll-Paque density gradient centrifugation. Total RNA was extracted with Trizol reagent, and quality was checked on an Agilent 2100 Bioanalyzer. This sample is part of a study of T cells in Graves' hyperthyroidism and ophthalmopathy (dated by TCRdb to the late 2010s). Background on the whole study: Peripheral blood samples were taken at the time of initial diagnosis, prior to any treatment. TCR V-J signatures able to tell the groups apart were searched for in a discovery cohort of 100 patients, of whom around 43 had Graves' ophthalmopathy and roughly 57 had stable Graves' hyperthyroidism. An independent validation cohort of under 20 hyperthyroidism patients and about 16 patients who later progressed to ophthalmopathy tested prospective prediction of ophthalmopathy. The approximately 90 discovery patients were divided at random into training and test sets in a 7:3 ratio. In addition, the study compared T-cell repertoires in thyroid tissue and in blood from roughly six Graves' hyperthyroidism patients. Following sampling, methimazole starting at 30 mg daily was given to hyperthyroidism patients, and high-dose intravenous methylprednisolone was given to ophthalmopathy patients. The paper describes TCR Vbeta CDR3 sequencing of roughly 130 peripheral blood samples, made up of roughly 40 ophthalmopathy patients, around 78 hyperthyroidism patients and around 17 progressor patients.

Broad study findings and their caveats: In cross-validation, a model built on a 13 V-J signature told ophthalmopathy apart from stable hyperthyroidism with roughly 87% sensitivity and around 81% specificity, and in testing the same model reached 80%/75%. Most expanded thyroid clonotypes (frequency above 0.001) were also detected in blood, suggesting blood repertoires may reflect thyroid immune responses. During validation, the model predicted progression to ophthalmopathy a median of around six months ahead of onset, with more than 60% sensitivity and 72% to 80% specificity. No statistical method was used to fix the sample size in advance, and group allocation was not hidden from the investigators.

The germline V gene (reference sequence) gives CDR1 as PRHDT and CDR2 as FYEKMQ. Taken from cysteine to phenylalanine, the CDR3 has 16 residues. The retained sequence is limited to the CDR3, 48 bases, with the frame set at the first base. The TCR beta CDR3 regions were amplified from RNA transcripts. A first-round RT-PCR of the TCR CDR3 used the HTBI primer set with the Qiagen OneStep RT-PCR kit. A second multiplex PCR round built the libraries, followed by size selection and purification. Libraries were sequenced paired-end with 100 bp reads on an Illumina HiSeq2000. The paper's processing steps were these. Raw data were processed with SOAPnuke, discarding reads with adapters, uncalled bases, mean Phred below 15, or no exact constant-primer or identifier match. COPE v1.2.5 was used to merge high-quality paired reads, and clonotypes were defined as unique nucleotide sequences. MiTCR v1.1 was used to align the clonotypes against IMGT TRBV, TRBD and TRBJ reference segments. The analysis included only V-J combinations with a frequency above 0.0001, which together covered 99% to 99.2% of the repertoires. The TCS score was defined as F50 (clonal expansion) divided by E x V (chaos), with BLOSUM62-based TCRdist calculated between CDR3 peptides within each V-J. Welch's t-statistics and random forest reduced around 550 V-J features to 13, which were used in a naive Bayes classifier (R e1071). The public reads were run again by TCRdb, first through fastp at Q25 and then through MiXCR, and only productive beta chains were kept. Duplicate CDR3 protein sequences are folded into a single record with the most common DNA and genes. The V and J calls were determined by TCRdb, not by the authors. A total of about 640,000 distinct CDR3 sequences appear in this sample, 20% of them only once. 30% to 40% of the sample rests with the top ten.

Material for sequencing was blood. The origin of this receptor is a man aged 25 to 40 with Graves' ophthalmopathy. The chain employs TRBV13 and TRBJ2-5; the central 13 bases match TRBD2. The CDR3 in this case is CASSLGLAGARETQYF. The DNA sequence is TGTGCCAGCAGCCTAGGACTAGCGGGAGCCCGGGAGACCCAGTACTTC.